The clone carrying this T cell receptor (beta chain) was seen ten or more times. What it binds is not known. Samples had at least 6.5 million PBMCs isolated from them. The V gene lost 3 bases and the J gene lost 1 base, with 13 bases spanning the gap. CDR1 and CDR2 from the germline V gene are MNHNY and SVGAGI (reference sequence). This CDR3 is 15 amino acids long. This specimen belongs to a study of blood T cells in healthy people across ages. Study-wide results and limits: A strong correlation between TCR beta diversity and naive T cell percentage was seen. The fall in TCR beta diversity per million T cells was roughly linear with age.

Primers used in a second PCR of about 7 to 11 cycles were a sample-barcoded 5' primer and a J-beta primer mix. TCRdb fed the 5' RACE reads into MiXCR, producing one record per CDR3 protein. This sample yields around 1,900,000 distinct CDR3 sequences, of which roughly 43% are seen a single time; roughly 23% belongs to the top ten. The sample consisted of blood. The receptor comes from a human donor in good health. V and J are TRBV6-6 and TRBJ2-7; D gene unclear. The chain's CDR3 is CASSYLFGISYEQYF. Written as DNA, the CDR3 is TGTGCCAGCAGTTATCTGTTCGGCATTTCCTACGAGCAGTACTTC.